This TCR beta chain was observed in a study of T cell responses to AZD1222 COVID-19 vaccine. Generated by immunoSEQ multiplex PCR, the TCRdb table keeps only in-frame clones and is missing some. Of 80,000 or so clones in the sample, 90% were seen once. About this clone itself: Its antigen is not identified.

Study observations and caveats: Most donors were white British and more were female, and clonal diversity was possibly underestimated. Regions 160-218 and 743-854 dominated among vaccine-associated CD4 TCRs spanning spike. With two AZD1222 doses given, Spike-specific TCR breadth and depth both rose. Repertoire sampling was restricted to post-peak T cell response timepoints.

Losses at the gene ends were 3 bases for V and 4 bases for J; bases not matched to a gene: 9. Germline assignment: CDR1 SGHNT and CDR2 YYREEE (reference sequence). This CDR3 comprises 15 residues. The chain carries TRBV5-4 and TRBJ2-7; 8 nucleotides match TRBD1. The sample consisted of peripheral blood, taken 28 days after the second AZD1222 dose. This receptor was taken from an adult who received the AZD1222 COVID-19 vaccine. For the CDR3, the DNA is TGTGCCAGCAGCTCTCCCGGGACAGGTAGATACGAGCAGTACTTC. Protein sequence: CASSSPGTGRYEQYF.